Listed below are T cell receptor beta chains from one sample, sequenced in a study of OX40 agonist ivuxolimab in advanced cancers. TCRdb's copy holds only in-frame clones and misses some; the assay was immunoSEQ multiplex PCR. The table includes about 64,000 clones, 87% detected once. Sequencing used CD4+ or CD8+ T cells sorted from blood, obtained in a trial of the OX40 agonist ivuxolimab. The receptors stem from an adult with an advanced solid tumor such as melanoma, head and neck, liver or kidney cancer. Both conserved end residues are part of each CDR3. A D gene is named only where the DNA matches it firmly. Size tells how often a clone was seen (once, few, many) or the class of an expanded clone, and some rows leave it out.

V,size,J,D,CDR3,DNA
TRBV10-3,few,TRBJ2-1,-,CAISQGTYNEQFF,TGTGCCATCAGTCAAGGGACCTACAATGAGCAGTTCTTC
TRBV5-1,-,TRBJ2-1,-,CASSLGVLLNEQFF,TGCGCCAGCAGCTTGGGGGTTCTTCTCAATGAGCAGTTCTTC
TRBV6-6,-,TRBJ2-7,-,CASSYGGTVHSYEQYF,TGTGCCAGCAGTTACGGCGGGACAGTCCACTCCTACGAGCAGTACTTC
TRBV28,-,TRBJ1-1,-,CAIINPQANTEAFF,TGTGCCATCATAAACCCTCAGGCGAACACTGAAGCTTTCTTT
TRBV5-1,once,TRBJ2-5,-,CASSLSTGQKTETQYF,TGCGCCAGCAGCTTGAGCACGGGACAAAAGACAGAGACCCAGTACTTC
TRBV4-2,-,TRBJ2-2,-,CASSQENTGELFF,TGTGCCAGCAGCCAAGAGAACACCGGGGAGCTGTTTTTT
TRBV27,-,TRBJ2-3,TRBD2,CASSLSRTSGSGDTQYF,TGTGCCAGCAGTTTATCCCGGACTAGCGGGAGTGGAGATACGCAGTATTTT
TRBV28,-,TRBJ1-1,-,CASGIGDTEAFF,TGTGCCAGCGGGATAGGGGACACTGAAGCTTTCTTT
TRBV18,-,TRBJ1-5,-,CASSHGQFNQPQHF,TGTGCCAGCTCCCACGGACAGTTCAATCAGCCCCAGCATTTT
TRBV14,once,TRBJ2-3,-,CASSQDHGLGTDTQYF,TGTGCCAGCAGCCAAGATCACGGCCTGGGTACAGATACGCAGTATTTT
TRBV7-9,-,TRBJ2-7,TRBD2,CASSPSPGLSRYEQYF,TGTGCCAGCAGCCCAAGTCCGGGACTATCCCGCTACGAGCAGTACTTC
TRBV7-9,-,TRBJ2-2,-,CASSWGKGTFNTGELFF,TGTGCCAGCAGCTGGGGCAAGGGGACCTTCAACACCGGGGAGCTGTTTTTT
TRBV2,once,TRBJ1-2,-,CASSQGPNYGYTF,TGTGCCAGCAGTCAGGGACCTAACTATGGCTACACCTTC
TRBV7-9,-,TRBJ2-7,-,CASSVRTEGDEQYF,TGTGCCAGCAGCGTAAGGACGGAAGGGGACGAGCAGTACTTC
TRBV5-3,-,TRBJ2-2,-,CASSLFFTGELFF,TGTGCCAGCAGCTTGTTCTTCACCGGGGAGCTGTTTTTT
TRBV19,-,TRBJ2-3,-,CASSRADYTDTQYF,TGTGCCAGTAGTAGAGCGGATTACACAGATACGCAGTATTTT
TRBV5-1,-,TRBJ1-2,-,CASSLDSGLYGYTF,TGCGCCAGCAGCTTGGACTCAGGGCTGTATGGCTACACCTTC
TRBV10-1,-,TRBJ2-7,TRBD1,CASSRTGGDEQYF,TGCGCCAGCAGTCGGACAGGCGGAGACGAGCAGTACTTC
TRBV7-2,-,TRBJ1-1,-,CASSFLTEAFF,TGTGCCAGCAGCTTTCTGACTGAAGCTTTCTTT
TRBV5-1,-,TRBJ2-1,TRBD2,CASSLRASGGNEQFF,TGCGCCAGCAGCTTGAGGGCTAGCGGGGGGAATGAGCAGTTCTTC
TRBV5-1,-,TRBJ2-3,-,CASKVGLPTDTQYF,TGCGCCAGCAAGGTGGGGCTGCCCACAGATACGCAGTATTTT
TRBV30,-,TRBJ2-5,-,CAWSPPEEAQETQYF,TGTGCCTGGAGTCCCCCGGAGGAGGCGCAAGAGACCCAGTACTTC
TRBV5-6,-,TRBJ2-5,-,CASRIGGAKETQYF,TGTGCCAGCAGAATTGGTGGAGCGAAGGAGACCCAGTACTTC
TRBV7-9,-,TRBJ2-5,-,CASSLEFYQETQYF,TGTGCCAGCAGCTTAGAATTTTACCAAGAGACCCAGTACTTC
TRBV28,-,TRBJ1-3,-,CATKGSGLAGNTIYF,TGTGCCACCAAGGGATCAGGGCTAGCAGGAAACACCATATATTTT
TRBV4-1,-,TRBJ2-6,-,CASSQEPQGSGANVLTF,TGCGCCAGCAGCCAAGAACCCCAGGGTTCTGGGGCCAACGTCCTGACTTTC
TRBV29-1,-,TRBJ2-6,-,CSVELGGGANVLTF,TGCAGCGTTGAATTGGGTGGCGGGGCCAACGTCCTGACTTTC
TRBV20-1,-,TRBJ1-1,TRBD1,CRLGDREKAFF,TGCAGGTTGGGGGACAGGGAGAAAGCTTTCTTT
TRBV6-1,-,TRBJ2-3,-,CASSDSGPTDTQYF,TGTGCCAGCAGTGACAGCGGCCCCACAGATACGCAGTATTTT
TRBV5-5,-,TRBJ1-5,TRBD1,CASSGGDRPDSNQPQHF,TGTGCCAGCAGCGGGGGGGACAGGCCTGATAGCAATCAGCCCCAGCATTTT
TRBV29-1,once,TRBJ2-5,TRBD2,CSGIAGGQETQYF,TGCAGCGGAATAGCGGGAGGGCAAGAGACCCAGTACTTC
TRBV5-4,-,TRBJ2-1,TRBD1,CASSLPTGGYNEQFF,TGTGCCAGCAGCTTACCGACAGGGGGCTACAATGAGCAGTTCTTC
TRBV5-1,-,TRBJ2-2,-,CASNLEWPGELFF,TGCGCCAGCAACCTAGAGTGGCCCGGGGAGCTGTTTTTT
TRBV27,-,TRBJ1-4,TRBD1,CASRRDRRYEKLFF,TGTGCCAGCAGGAGGGACAGACGGTATGAAAAACTGTTTTTT
TRBV18,-,TRBJ1-1,TRBD1,CASSPRVWTGGYEGTEAFF,TGTGCCAGCTCACCAAGGGTCTGGACAGGGGGCTATGAGGGCACTGAAGCTTTCTTT
TRBV2,-,TRBJ1-5,TRBD1,CASSGAGGAYQPQHF,TGTGCCAGCAGTGGGGCAGGGGGCGCTTATCAGCCCCAGCATTTT
TRBV2,once,TRBJ2-1,TRBD2,CASSEELANYNEQFF,TGTGCCAGCAGTGAAGAACTAGCGAACTACAATGAGCAGTTCTTC
TRBV11-1,-,TRBJ2-7,-,CASTQRGSTEEQYF,TGTGCCAGCACCCAGAGGGGGTCTACGGAAGAGCAGTACTTC
TRBV27,-,TRBJ1-1,TRBD1,CATSLDTGGAGAFF,TGTGCCACCTCACTCGATACAGGGGGCGCGGGAGCTTTCTTT
TRBV9,-,TRBJ1-4,TRBD1,CASSVGLGQGNEKLFF,TGTGCCAGCAGCGTAGGCCTCGGACAGGGGAATGAAAAACTGTTTTTT
TRBV4-1,-,TRBJ2-7,-,CASSQGGGGQGGFEQYF,TGCGCCAGCAGCCAAGGGGGGGGAGGACAGGGTGGCTTCGAGCAGTACTTC
TRBV14,once,TRBJ1-6,-,CASSQSGSPLHF,TGTGCCAGCAGCCAAAGTGGTTCACCCCTCCACTTT